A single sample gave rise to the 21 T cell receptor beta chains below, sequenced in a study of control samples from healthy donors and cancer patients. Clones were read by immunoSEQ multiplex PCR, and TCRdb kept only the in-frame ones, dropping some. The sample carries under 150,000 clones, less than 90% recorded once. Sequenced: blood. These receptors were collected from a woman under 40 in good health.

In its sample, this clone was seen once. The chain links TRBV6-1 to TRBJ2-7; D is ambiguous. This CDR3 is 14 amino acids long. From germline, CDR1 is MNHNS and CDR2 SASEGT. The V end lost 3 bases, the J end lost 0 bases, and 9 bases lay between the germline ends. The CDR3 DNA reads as TGTGCCAGCAGTGAGCCGTCTCTCTCCTACGAGCAGTACTTC. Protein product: CASSEPSLSYEQYF.

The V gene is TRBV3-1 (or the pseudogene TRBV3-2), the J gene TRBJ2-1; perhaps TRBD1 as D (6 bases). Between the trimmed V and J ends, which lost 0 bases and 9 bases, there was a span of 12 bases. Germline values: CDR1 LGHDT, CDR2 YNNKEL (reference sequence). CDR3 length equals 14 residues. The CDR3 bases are TGTGCCAGCAGCCAAGATCCCAGAGGGGGTGAGCAGTTCTTC. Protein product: CASSQDPRGGEQFF.

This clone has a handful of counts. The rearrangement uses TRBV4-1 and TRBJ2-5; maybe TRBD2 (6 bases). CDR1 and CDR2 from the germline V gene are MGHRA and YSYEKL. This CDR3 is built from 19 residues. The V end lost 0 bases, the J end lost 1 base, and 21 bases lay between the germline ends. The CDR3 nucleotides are TGCGCCAGCAGCCAAGATGGGTTGTTCGGGGGAGTTCTCCAAGAGACCCAGTACTTC. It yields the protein CASSQDGLFGGVLQETQYF.

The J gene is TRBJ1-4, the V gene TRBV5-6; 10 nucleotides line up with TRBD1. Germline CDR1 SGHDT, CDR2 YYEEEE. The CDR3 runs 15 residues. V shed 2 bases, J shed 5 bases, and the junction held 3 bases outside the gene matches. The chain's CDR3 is CASSFMTGGNEKLFF. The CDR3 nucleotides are TGTGCCAGCAGCTTCATGACAGGGGGCAATGAAAAACTGTTTTTT.

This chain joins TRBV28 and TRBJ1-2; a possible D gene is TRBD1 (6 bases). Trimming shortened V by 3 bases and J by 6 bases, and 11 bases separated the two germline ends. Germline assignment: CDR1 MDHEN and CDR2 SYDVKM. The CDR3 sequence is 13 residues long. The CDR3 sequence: CASSFRGGHGYTF. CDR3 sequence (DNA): TGTGCCAGCAGTTTCCGGGGGGGCCATGGCTACACCTTC.

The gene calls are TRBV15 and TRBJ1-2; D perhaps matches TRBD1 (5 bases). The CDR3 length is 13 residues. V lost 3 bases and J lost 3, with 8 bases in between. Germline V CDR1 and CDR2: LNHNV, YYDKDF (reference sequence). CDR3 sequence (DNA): TGTGCCACCAGCAGCGTACAGGACTATGGCTACACCTTC. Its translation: CATSSVQDYGYTF.

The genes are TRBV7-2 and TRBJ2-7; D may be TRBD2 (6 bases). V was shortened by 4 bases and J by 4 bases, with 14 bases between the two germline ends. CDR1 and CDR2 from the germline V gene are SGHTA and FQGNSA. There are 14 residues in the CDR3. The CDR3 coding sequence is TGTGCCAGCAGCTCCACCCGGGAGAGTTACGAGCAGTACTTC. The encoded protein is CASSSTRESYEQYF. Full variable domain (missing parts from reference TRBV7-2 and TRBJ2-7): GAGVSQSPSNKVTEKGKDVELRCDPISGHTALYWYRQSLGQGLEFLIYFQGNSAPDKSGLPSDRFSAERTGGSVSTLTIQRTQQEDSAVYLCASSSTRESYEQYFGPGTRLTVT.

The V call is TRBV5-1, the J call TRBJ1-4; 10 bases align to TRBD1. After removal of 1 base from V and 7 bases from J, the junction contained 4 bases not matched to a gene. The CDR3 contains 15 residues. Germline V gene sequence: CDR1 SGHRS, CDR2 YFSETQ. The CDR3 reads CASSLTGTGVEKLFF. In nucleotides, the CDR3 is TGCGCCAGCAGCTTGACCGGGACAGGGGTTGAAAAACTGTTTTTT.

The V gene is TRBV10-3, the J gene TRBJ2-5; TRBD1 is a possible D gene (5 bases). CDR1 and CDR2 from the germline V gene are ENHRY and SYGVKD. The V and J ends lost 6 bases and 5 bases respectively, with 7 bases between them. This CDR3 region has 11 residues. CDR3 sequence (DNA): TGTGCCATCAGCGCAGGGGAGACCCAGTACTTC. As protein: CAISAGETQYF.

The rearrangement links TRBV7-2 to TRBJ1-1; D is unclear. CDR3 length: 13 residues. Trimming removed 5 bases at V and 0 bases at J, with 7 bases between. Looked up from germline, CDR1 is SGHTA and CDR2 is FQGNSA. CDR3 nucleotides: TGTGCCAGCAGCCGAGGTGTGAACACTGAAGCTTTCTTT. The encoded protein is CASSRGVNTEAFF.

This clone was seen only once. This CDR3 is CASSFGTAEAFF. Written as DNA, the CDR3 is TGCGCCAGCAGCTTTGGGACGGCTGAAGCTTTCTTT. This chain joins TRBV5-1 and TRBJ1-1; perhaps TRBD1 as D (5 bases). The CDR3 spans 12 residues. V was shortened by 2 bases and J by 6 bases, with 8 bases between the two germline ends. The germline gives CDR1 SGHRS, CDR2 YFSETQ.

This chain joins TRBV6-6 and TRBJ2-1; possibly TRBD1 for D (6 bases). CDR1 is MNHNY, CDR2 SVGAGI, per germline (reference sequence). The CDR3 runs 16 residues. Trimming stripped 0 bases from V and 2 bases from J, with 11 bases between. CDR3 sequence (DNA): TGTGCCAGCAGTTACTCGAGGGGGAAGACCTACAATGAGCAGTTCTTC. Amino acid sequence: CASSYSRGKTYNEQFF.

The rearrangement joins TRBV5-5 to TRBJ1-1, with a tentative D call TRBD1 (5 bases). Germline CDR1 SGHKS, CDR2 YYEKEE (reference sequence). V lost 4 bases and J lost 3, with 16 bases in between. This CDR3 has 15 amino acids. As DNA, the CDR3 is TGTGCCAGCAGCATCGTAAAGTCAGGGCACACTGAAGCTTTCTTT. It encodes CASSIVKSGHTEAFF.

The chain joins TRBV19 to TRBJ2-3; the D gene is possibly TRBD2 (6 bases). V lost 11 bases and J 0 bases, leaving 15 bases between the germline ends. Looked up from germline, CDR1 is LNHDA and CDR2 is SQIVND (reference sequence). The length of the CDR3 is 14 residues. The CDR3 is CAAAGQGSTDTQYF. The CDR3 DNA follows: TGTGCCGCGGCGGGGCAGGGAAGCACAGATACGCAGTATTTT.

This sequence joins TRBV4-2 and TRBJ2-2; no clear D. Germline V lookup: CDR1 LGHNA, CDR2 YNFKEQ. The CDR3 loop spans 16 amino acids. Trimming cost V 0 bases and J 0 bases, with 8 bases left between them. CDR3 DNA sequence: TGTGCCAGCAGCCAAGATTCTGGGACGAACACCGGGGAGCTGTTTTTT. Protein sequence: CASSQDSGTNTGELFF.

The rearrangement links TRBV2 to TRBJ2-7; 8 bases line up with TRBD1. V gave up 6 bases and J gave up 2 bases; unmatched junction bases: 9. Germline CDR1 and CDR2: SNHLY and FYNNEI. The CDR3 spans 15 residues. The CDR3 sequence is CASREKTGGTYEQYF. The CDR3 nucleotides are TGTGCCAGCAGGGAGAAAACAGGGGGAACCTACGAGCAGTACTTC. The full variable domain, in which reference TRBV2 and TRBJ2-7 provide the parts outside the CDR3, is EPEVTQTPSHQVTQMGQEVILRCVPISNHLYFYWYRQILGQKVEFLVSFYNNEISEKSEIFDDQFSVERPDGSNFTLKIRSTKLEDSAMYFCASREKTGGTYEQYFGPGTRLTVT.

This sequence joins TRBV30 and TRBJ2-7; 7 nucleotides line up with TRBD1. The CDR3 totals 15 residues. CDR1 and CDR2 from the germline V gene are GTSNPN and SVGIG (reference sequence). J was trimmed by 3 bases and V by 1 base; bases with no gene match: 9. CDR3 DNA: TGTGCCTGGAGTGGTCCCGGGACAGTCAACTACGAGCAGTACTTC. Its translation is CAWSGPGTVNYEQYF.

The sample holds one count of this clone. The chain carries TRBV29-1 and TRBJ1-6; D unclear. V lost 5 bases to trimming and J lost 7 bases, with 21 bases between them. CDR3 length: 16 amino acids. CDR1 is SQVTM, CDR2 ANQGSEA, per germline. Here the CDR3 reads CSVTVDGAVGNSPLHF. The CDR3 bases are TGCAGCGTTACCGTCGACGGCGCCGTTGGGAATTCACCCCTCCACTTT. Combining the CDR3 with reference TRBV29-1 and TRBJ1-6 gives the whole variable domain SAVISQKPSRDICQRGTSLTIQCQVDSQVTMMFWYRQQPGQSLTLIATANQGSEATYESGFVIDKFPISRPNLTFSTLTVSNMSPEDSSIYLCSVTVDGAVGNSPLHFGNGTRLTVT.

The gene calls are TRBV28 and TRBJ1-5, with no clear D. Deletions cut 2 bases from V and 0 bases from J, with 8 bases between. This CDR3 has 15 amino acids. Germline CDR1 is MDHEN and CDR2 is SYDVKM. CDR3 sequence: CASSLVDYSNQPQHF. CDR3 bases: TGTGCCAGCAGTTTAGTAGATTATAGCAATCAGCCCCAGCATTTT.

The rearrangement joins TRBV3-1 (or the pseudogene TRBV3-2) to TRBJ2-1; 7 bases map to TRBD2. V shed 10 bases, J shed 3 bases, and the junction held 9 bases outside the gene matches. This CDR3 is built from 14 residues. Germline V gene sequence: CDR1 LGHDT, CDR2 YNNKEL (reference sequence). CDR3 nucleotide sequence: TGTGCCACCGGGGGGACTCCCGACTACAATGAGCAGTTCTTC. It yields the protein CATGGTPDYNEQFF.

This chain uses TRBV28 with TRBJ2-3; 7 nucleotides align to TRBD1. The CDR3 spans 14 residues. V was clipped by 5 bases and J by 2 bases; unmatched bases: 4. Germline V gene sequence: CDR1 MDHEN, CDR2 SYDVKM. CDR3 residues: CASSAGTATDTQYF. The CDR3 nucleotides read TGTGCCAGCAGTGCCGGGACAGCCACAGATACGCAGTATTTT.